The 30 T cell receptor beta chains presented below share a single source sample, sequenced in a study of the immune and genomic landscape of osteosarcoma. Sequencing was performed with immunoSEQ multiplex PCR; in TCRdb, only in-frame clones are kept and a portion is missing. The repertoire includes more than 10,000 clones, around two thirds of them detected once, and about 17% sits in the top ten. Osteosarcoma specimens were post-treatment primary, local recurrence and metastasis tumors from poor-prognosis patients. Sequencing used osteosarcoma tumor tissue from the lung. The receptors were gathered from a human donor with osteosarcoma.

This clone has only one observation. V gene TRBV4-1 combines with J gene TRBJ1-4, with D unresolved. Germline values: CDR1 MGHRA, CDR2 YSYEKL. V was pared by 7 bases and J by 5 bases, with 11 bases between. The CDR3 sequence is 13 residues long. The CDR3 DNA sequence: TGCGCCAGCAAACCTCAGGCAAATGAAAAACTGTTTTTT. Translated: CASKPQANEKLFF.

The V call is TRBV19, the J call TRBJ2-3, with 9 bases lining up with TRBD1. CDR1 LNHDA and CDR2 SQIVND come from the germline V gene (reference sequence). The CDR3 is made up of 17 amino acids. V was pared by 4 bases and J by 6 bases, with 14 bases of the junction left unmatched. The CDR3 DNA reads as TGTGCCAGTAGTACCACAGGGGGCCGCAAGGAAGCGGATACGCAGTATTTT. Translating gives CASSTTGGRKEADTQYF.

Worth noting for this clone: The same CDR3 arises from other DNA sequences in this sample as well. This rearrangement joins TRBV6-1 to TRBJ2-7; TRBD2 aligns across 13 bases. Germline lookup yields CDR1 MNHNS and CDR2 SASEGT. The CDR3 length is 15 residues. The J segment lost 3 bases and the V segment lost 1 base, leaving 0 bases of the junction unmatched. In nucleotides, the CDR3 is TGTGCCAGCAGTGAAGGGACTAGCGGGAGCTACGAGCAGTACTTC. Residues: CASSEGTSGSYEQYF.

This clone has more than one count but fewer than ten. The gene calls are TRBV6-1 and TRBJ2-5; 7 bases match TRBD2. Unmatched junction bases numbered 0, after V lost 3 bases and J lost 5 bases. CDR3 size: 12 residues. From germline, CDR1 is MNHNS and CDR2 SASEGT. In nucleotides, the CDR3 is TGTGCCAGCAGTGAGGGGGGGGAGACCCAGTACTTC. Its translation: CASSEGGETQYF.

The chain employs TRBV5-4 and TRBJ2-5; 7 positions agree with TRBD1. The junction had 6 bases not matched to a gene; V was cut back by 4 bases and J by 0 bases. The germline CDR1 and CDR2 sequences are SGHNT and YYREEE (reference sequence). This CDR3 has 15 amino acids. CDR3 in amino acids: CASSPPGTDQETQYF. In nucleotides, the CDR3 is TGTGCCAGCAGCCCGCCTGGGACAGACCAAGAGACCCAGTACTTC.

This clone was detected only once. V and J are TRBV4-2 and TRBJ2-3; D gene ambiguous. The CDR3 is made up of 13 amino acids. V was pared by 0 bases and J by 5 bases, with 6 bases between. Germline CDR1 and CDR2: LGHNA and YNFKEQ. CDR3 protein: CASSQDLVDTQYF. The CDR3 nucleotides are TGTGCCAGCAGCCAAGATCTGGTAGATACGCAGTATTTT.

V gene TRBV7-3 combines with J gene TRBJ2-3; tentatively, D is TRBD2 (6 bases). The CDR3 consists of 13 residues. Trimming took 6 bases from V and 9 from J, leaving 16 bases between them. Germline V lookup: CDR1 SGHTA, CDR2 FQGTGA. The CDR3: CASSPDVAETQYF. DNA for the CDR3: TGTGCCAGCAGTCCCGACGTAGCGGAGACGCAGTATTTT.

The rearrangement joins TRBV11-2 to TRBJ2-7; the D is unclear. The germline V gene encodes CDR1 SGHAT and CDR2 FQNNGV. Trimming cost V 3 bases and J 1 base, with 10 bases left between them. The length of the CDR3 is 14 residues. For the CDR3, the DNA is TGTGCCAGCAGCTTCGGCTCCGGTTCCTACGAGCAGTACTTC. Its translation: CASSFGSGSYEQYF.

This rearrangement joins TRBV4-1 to TRBJ2-5; 7 nucleotides line up with TRBD2. The CDR3 has 14 amino acids. The germline CDR1 and CDR2 sequences are MGHRA and YSYEKL. The trim removed 6 bases at V and 1 base at J, leaving 5 bases unmatched. The CDR3 reads CASRNLAVQETQYF. CDR3 DNA sequence: TGCGCCAGCAGAAACCTAGCGGTCCAAGAGACCCAGTACTTC.

The genes are TRBV27 and TRBJ2-3; D is possibly TRBD1 (5 bases). This CDR3 is built from 17 residues. In germline, CDR1 is MNHEY, CDR2 SMNVEV (reference sequence). Trimming removed 2 bases at V and 2 bases at J, with 17 bases between. CDR3 coding DNA: TGTGCCAGCAGTTTAAGGGGCTCGAGTCCCACCACAGATACGCAGTATTTT. Translating gives CASSLRGSSPTTDTQYF.

By frequency in the sample, this clone is large. The V call is TRBV5-1, the J call TRBJ1-2, with D hard to call. CDR3 length: 13 residues. The germline gives CDR1 SGHRS, CDR2 YFSETQ. The V end was cut by 0 bases, the J end by 8 bases, with 11 bases between. The CDR3 sequence: CASSLAGSGGYTF. DNA of the CDR3: TGCGCCAGCAGCTTGGCGGGGTCCGGAGGCTACACCTTC. Full variable domain (outside the CDR3, taken from reference TRBV5-1 and TRBJ1-2): KAGVTQTPRYLIKTRGQQVTLSCSPISGHRSVSWYQQTPGQGLQFLFEYFSETQRNKGNFPGRFSGRQFSNSRSEMNVSTLELGDSALYLCASSLAGSGGYTFGSGTRLTVV.

This sequence joins TRBV5-1 and TRBJ2-7; D remains unclear. From germline, CDR1 is SGHRS and CDR2 YFSETQ. The CDR3 consists of 14 residues. V was shortened by 2 bases and J by 2 bases, with 11 bases between the two germline ends. The CDR3 here is CASSFKGLAYEQYF. The CDR3 DNA reads TGCGCCAGCAGCTTCAAAGGTTTAGCCTACGAGCAGTACTTC. Variable domain in full (rest from reference TRBV5-1 and TRBJ2-7): KAGVTQTPRYLIKTRGQQVTLSCSPISGHRSVSWYQQTPGQGLQFLFEYFSETQRNKGNFPGRFSGRQFSNSRSEMNVSTLELGDSALYLCASSFKGLAYEQYFGPGTRLTVT.

The chain uses TRBV27 and TRBJ2-1; 9 bases fit TRBD2. The CDR3 contains 16 residues. Germline values: CDR1 MNHEY, CDR2 SMNVEV (reference sequence). V was clipped by 8 bases and J by 0 bases; unmatched bases: 8. CDR3 nucleotide sequence: TGTGCCAGCGGCGTCCGTAGCGGGGGCTCCTACAATGAGCAGTTCTTC. Translating it yields CASGVRSGGSYNEQFF.

The chain carries TRBV9 and TRBJ2-1; D is undetermined. This CDR3 has 15 residues. The V end was cut by 3 bases, the J end by 3 bases, with 13 bases between. Germline assignment: CDR1 SGDLS and CDR2 YYNGEE. This chain's CDR3 is CASSAGILNYNEQFF. As DNA, the CDR3 is TGTGCCAGCAGCGCCGGAATCCTCAACTACAATGAGCAGTTCTTC.

This chain links TRBV28 with TRBJ2-5; 12 bases agree with TRBD2. This CDR3 has 20 residues. CDR1 and CDR2 from the germline V gene are MDHEN and SYDVKM. V shed 6 bases, J shed 7 bases, and the junction held 24 bases outside the gene matches. This CDR3 is CASRGRDPRTSGVLRGTQYF. The CDR3 DNA sequence: TGTGCCAGCAGAGGACGCGATCCAAGGACTAGCGGGGTCCTTCGGGGGACCCAGTACTTC.

J is TRBJ1-6 and V is TRBV27, with D unresolved. This CDR3 is built from 16 residues. Trimming took 2 bases from V and 8 from J, leaving 16 bases between them. CDR1 and CDR2 (germline): MNHEY, SMNVEV (reference sequence). The CDR3 spells CASSLVRATTHSPLHF. CDR3 DNA: TGTGCCAGCAGTTTAGTCCGGGCCACGACTCATTCACCCCTCCACTTT.

V and J are TRBV18 and TRBJ1-1; TRBD1 matches 7 bases. Germline loops: CDR1 KGHSH, CDR2 LQKENI. The V segment lost 4 bases and the J segment 6 bases; nucleotides outside the gene matches: 11. The length of the CDR3 is 15 residues. CDR3 sequence reads: CASSHRQGEGPEAFF. CDR3 nucleotides: TGTGCCAGCTCACACAGACAGGGAGAAGGCCCTGAAGCTTTCTTT.

V gene TRBV2 combines with J gene TRBJ1-2; D uncertain. Germline V gene lookup returns CDR1 SNHLY and CDR2 FYNNEI. Trimming left V 3 bases short and J 5 bases short, with 10 bases between. CDR3 size: 13 residues. The CDR3 sequence is CASSDGPRYGYTF. The CDR3 bases are TGTGCCAGCAGTGACGGACCGCGGTATGGCTACACCTTC.

V usage is TRBV6-4 and J usage is TRBJ2-2; D call uncertain. Trimming left V 2 bases short and J 3 bases short, with 10 bases between. Germline V gene sequence: CDR1 MRHNA, CDR2 SNTAGT. The CDR3 spans 15 residues. Here the CDR3 reads CASSDRTADTGELFF. The CDR3 coding sequence is TGTGCCAGCAGTGACAGGACGGCGGACACCGGGGAGCTGTTTTTT.

V is TRBV2 and J is TRBJ2-3; 10 nucleotides match TRBD1. V gave up 6 bases and J gave up 4 bases; unmatched junction bases: 7. The CDR3 is made up of 15 amino acids. Per the germline V gene, CDR1 is SNHLY and CDR2 is FYNNEI. CDR3 nucleotides: TGTGCCAGCAGGTTGGGACAGGGGTTGGCAGATACGCAGTATTTT. As protein: CASRLGQGLADTQYF.

The chain employs TRBV9 and TRBJ1-3; TRBD1 matches at 8 bases. The CDR3 totals 13 residues. Germline V gene sequence: CDR1 SGDLS, CDR2 YYNGEE. Germline trimming cut 4 bases from V and 8 bases from J; bases unmatched to any gene: 5. The chain's CDR3 is CASSFGQGDTIYF. The CDR3 DNA follows: TGTGCCAGCAGCTTTGGACAGGGAGACACCATATATTTT.

This clone was seen a few times. The chain is built from TRBV5-6 and TRBJ2-2, with TRBD1 identical over 7 bases. The CDR3 has 16 residues. V shed 2 bases and J 6 bases; nucleotides not matched to a gene: 10. Germline CDR1 reads SGHDT; CDR2 reads YYEEEE. The CDR3 protein is CASSFGPDRLAGELFF. In DNA, the CDR3 is TGTGCCAGCAGCTTCGGACCGGACAGGTTGGCCGGGGAGCTGTTTTTT.

The V gene is TRBV14, the J gene TRBJ1-1, with 8 bases matching TRBD1. CDR1 and CDR2 (germline): SGHDN, FVKESK. V was pared by 4 bases and J by 3 bases, with 10 bases of the junction left unmatched. The CDR3 is made up of 16 amino acids. CDR3 DNA: TGTGCCAGCAGCCCGACAGGGGCGGGGAGGTACACTGAAGCTTTCTTT. It codes for CASSPTGAGRYTEAFF.

The rearrangement uses TRBV5-8 and TRBJ2-5; a weak D match, TRBD2 (7 bases). The V gene's germline CDR1 is SGHTS and CDR2 YDEGEE. V gave up 1 base and J gave up 4 bases, with 14 bases separating them. CDR3 length: 15 amino acids. The CDR3 spells CASSLRGRGRETQYF. The CDR3 DNA is TGTGCCAGCAGCTTGCGGGGGAGGGGGAGAGAGACCCAGTACTTC.

This clone came up a few times. V and J are TRBV2 and TRBJ2-5; perhaps TRBD1 as D (5 bases). V shed 6 bases and J shed 2 bases, with 7 bases lying between them. The CDR3 runs 12 residues. Germline CDR1 reads SNHLY; CDR2 reads FYNNEI. The CDR3: CASRTAQETQYF. The CDR3 bases are TGTGCCAGCAGGACAGCTCAAGAGACCCAGTACTTC.

This clone turned up a few times. The V gene is TRBV25-1, the J gene TRBJ2-2; 13 nucleotides line up with TRBD2. Per the germline V gene, CDR1 is MGHDK and CDR2 is SYGVNS. The trim removed 6 bases at V and 1 base at J, leaving 5 bases unmatched. This CDR3 contains 17 residues. CDR3 in amino acids: CASSRTSGRWNTGELFF. In DNA, the CDR3 is TGTGCCAGCAGCAGGACTAGCGGGAGATGGAACACCGGGGAGCTGTTTTTT.

This chain uses TRBV18 with TRBJ2-7, with TRBD1 identical over 10 bases. The V segment lost 1 base and the J segment 6 bases; nucleotides outside the gene matches: 6. The CDR3 is made up of 15 amino acids. Germline V CDR1 and CDR2: KGHSH, LQKENI. The CDR3 coding sequence is TGTGCCAGCTCACCACGGGGAGGACAGGGGGTCGAGCAGTACTTC. Its protein is CASSPRGGQGVEQYF.

The V gene is TRBV7-8, the J gene TRBJ1-4, with 9 bases identical to TRBD1. The CDR3 runs 14 residues. Looked up from germline, CDR1 is SGHVS and CDR2 is FQNEAQ. J gave up 8 bases and V 5 bases, and 6 bases lay outside the gene matches. In DNA form, the CDR3 reads TGTGCCAGCAGCAACAGGGGGCGAGGGGAAAAACTGTTTTTT. Translation: CASSNRGRGEKLFF.

The V call is TRBV4-2, the J call TRBJ2-3; D gene unclear. Germline V gene sequence: CDR1 LGHNA, CDR2 YNFKEQ. CDR3 length equals 14 residues. Trimming pared 4 bases from V and 4 bases from J, leaving 12 bases between. The CDR3 coding sequence is TGTGCCAGCAGCCCCTCGATTAGCTCAGATACGCAGTATTTT. It codes for CASSPSISSDTQYF.

The CDR3 region has the DNA TGTGCCAGCACCGACGCCGGACAGCCTAGAGAGCAGTACTTC. Its protein product is CASTDAGQPREQYF. The chain links TRBV6-1 to TRBJ2-7, with D perhaps matching TRBD1 (6 bases). Trimming took 7 bases from V and 7 from J, leaving 20 bases between them. Germline values: CDR1 MNHNS, CDR2 SASEGT. The length of the CDR3 is 14 residues.